Each of the 3 T cell receptor beta chains below was sequenced from the same sample in a study of radiation and T cells in renal cell carcinoma. Time point noted: blood 2 weeks post-SBRT. The treatment is: 15 Gy SBRT to primary tumor, nephrectomy 4 weeks later. Repertoires were generated with immunoSEQ multiplex PCR, while TCRdb's copy carries only in-frame clones and drops some. The sample lists around 86,000 clones, 80% to 90% seen once, with 20% to 25% in the top ten. Sequenced material: blood, taken from a patient whose treatment included radiotherapy and nephrectomy. The receptors come from a woman aged 50 to 60 with renal cell carcinoma.

The gene calls are TRBV10-2 and TRBJ2-4; tentatively, D is TRBD1 (6 bases). V gave up 6 bases and J gave up 5 bases, with 20 bases separating them. There are 16 residues in the CDR3. Germline CDR1 and CDR2: WSHSY and SAAADI. Here the CDR3 DNA reads TGCGCCAGCAGCAGAGCTTCCATAAAGGGGGAAAACATTCAGTACTTC. It yields the protein CASSRASIKGENIQYF.

This clone was picked up one time. The chain joins TRBV9 to TRBJ1-5; D not resolved. Trimming pared 4 bases from V and 2 bases from J, leaving 16 bases between. From germline, CDR1 is SGDLS and CDR2 YYNGEE. The CDR3 has 16 amino acids. The CDR3 loop reads CASSPGMGPGNQPQHF. The CDR3 bases are TGTGCCAGCAGCCCGGGGATGGGTCCCGGCAATCAGCCCCAGCATTTT.

The chain joins TRBV2 to TRBJ2-2; 13 bases line up with TRBD2. This CDR3 comprises 14 residues. Germline values: CDR1 SNHLY, CDR2 FYNNEI. J was trimmed by 5 bases and V by 8 bases; bases with no gene match: 2. The CDR3, as DNA: TGTGCCAGCGGACTAGCGGGAGCTACCGGGGAGCTGTTTTTT. Its protein product is CASGLAGATGELFF.